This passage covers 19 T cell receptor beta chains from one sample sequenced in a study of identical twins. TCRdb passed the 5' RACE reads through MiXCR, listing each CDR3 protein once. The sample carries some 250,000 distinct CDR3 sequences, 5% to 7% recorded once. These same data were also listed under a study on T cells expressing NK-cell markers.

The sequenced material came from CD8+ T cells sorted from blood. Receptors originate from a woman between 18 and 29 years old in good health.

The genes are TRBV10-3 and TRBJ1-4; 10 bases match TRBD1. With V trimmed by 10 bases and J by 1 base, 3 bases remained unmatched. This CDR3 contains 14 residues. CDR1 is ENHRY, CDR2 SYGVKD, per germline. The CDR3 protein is CATRDRGTNEKLFF. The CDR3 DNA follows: TGTGCCACCCGGGACAGGGGAACTAATGAAAAACTGTTTTTT.

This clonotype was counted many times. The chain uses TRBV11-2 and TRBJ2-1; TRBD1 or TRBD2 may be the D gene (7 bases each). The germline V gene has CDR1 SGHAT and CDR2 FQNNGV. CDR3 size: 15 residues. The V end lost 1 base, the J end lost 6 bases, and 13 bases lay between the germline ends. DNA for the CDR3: TGTGCCAGCAGCTTAGGCAGGGGGGGGCTCAATGAGCAGTTCTTC. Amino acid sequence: CASSLGRGGLNEQFF.

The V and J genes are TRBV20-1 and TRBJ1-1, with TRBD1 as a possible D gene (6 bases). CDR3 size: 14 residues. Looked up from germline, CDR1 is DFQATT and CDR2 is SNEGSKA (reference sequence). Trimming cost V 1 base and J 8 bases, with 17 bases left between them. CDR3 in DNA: TGCAGTGCTAGAGGGCAGGGGCCACCAGTCGAAGCTTTCTTT. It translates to CSARGQGPPVEAFF.

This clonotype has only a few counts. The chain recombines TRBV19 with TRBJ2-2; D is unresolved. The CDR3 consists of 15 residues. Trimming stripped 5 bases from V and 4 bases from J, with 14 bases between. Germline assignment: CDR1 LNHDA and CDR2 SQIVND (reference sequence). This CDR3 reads CASSPPFLGTGELFF. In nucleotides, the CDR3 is TGTGCCAGTAGTCCCCCCTTCCTAGGCACCGGGGAGCTGTTTTTT.

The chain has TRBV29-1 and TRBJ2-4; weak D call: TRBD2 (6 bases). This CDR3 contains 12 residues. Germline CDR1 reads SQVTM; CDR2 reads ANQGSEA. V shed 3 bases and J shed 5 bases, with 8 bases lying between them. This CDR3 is CSVDSGENIQYF. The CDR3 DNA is TGCAGCGTTGATTCGGGGGAAAACATTCAGTACTTC.

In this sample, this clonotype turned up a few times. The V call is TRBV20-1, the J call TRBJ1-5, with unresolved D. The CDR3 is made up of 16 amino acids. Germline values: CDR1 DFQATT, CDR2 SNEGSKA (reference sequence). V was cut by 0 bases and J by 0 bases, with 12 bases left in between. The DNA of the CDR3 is TGCAGTGCTAGAGATCTGGGTGTATATAGCAATCAGCCCCAGCATTTT. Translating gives CSARDLGVYSNQPQHF.

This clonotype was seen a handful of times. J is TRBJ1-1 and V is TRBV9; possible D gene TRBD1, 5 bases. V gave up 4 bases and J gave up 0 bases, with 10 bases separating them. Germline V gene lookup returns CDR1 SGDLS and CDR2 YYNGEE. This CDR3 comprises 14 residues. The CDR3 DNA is TGTGCCAGCAGCCCACAGGACATGAACACTGAAGCTTTCTTT. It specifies CASSPQDMNTEAFF.

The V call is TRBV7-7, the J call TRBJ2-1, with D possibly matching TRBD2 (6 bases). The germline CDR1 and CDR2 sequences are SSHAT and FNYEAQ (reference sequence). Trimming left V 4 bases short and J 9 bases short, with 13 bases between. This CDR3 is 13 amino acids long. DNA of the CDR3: TGTGCCAGCAGCTGGGGGACTTCCGGTGAGCAGTTCTTC. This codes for CASSWGTSGEQFF.

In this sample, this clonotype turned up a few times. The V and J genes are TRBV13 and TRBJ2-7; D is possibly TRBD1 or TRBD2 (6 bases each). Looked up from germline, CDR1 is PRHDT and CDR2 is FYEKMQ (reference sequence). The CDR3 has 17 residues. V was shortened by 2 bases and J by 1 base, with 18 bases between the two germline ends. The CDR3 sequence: CASSLNPGGHRSYEQYF. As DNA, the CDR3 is TGTGCCAGCAGCTTAAACCCCGGGGGACATAGGTCCTACGAGCAGTACTTC.

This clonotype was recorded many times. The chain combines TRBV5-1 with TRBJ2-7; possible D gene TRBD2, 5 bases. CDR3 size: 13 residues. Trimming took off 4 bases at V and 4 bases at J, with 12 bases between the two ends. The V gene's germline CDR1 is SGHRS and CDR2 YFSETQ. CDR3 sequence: CASSPVGGYEQYF. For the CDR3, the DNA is TGCGCCAGCAGCCCCGTGGGCGGGTACGAGCAGTACTTC.

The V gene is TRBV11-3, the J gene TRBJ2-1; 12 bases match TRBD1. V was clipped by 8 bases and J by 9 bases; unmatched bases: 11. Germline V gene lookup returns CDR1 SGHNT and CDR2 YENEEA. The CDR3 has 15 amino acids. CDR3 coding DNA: TGTGCCAGCGGGCCGTGGGACAGGGGGCACAGTGAGCAGTTCTTC. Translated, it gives CASGPWDRGHSEQFF. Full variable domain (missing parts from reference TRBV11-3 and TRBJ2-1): EAGVVQSPRYKIIEKKQPVAFWCNPISGHNTLYWYLQNLGQGPELLIRYENEEAVDDSQLPKDRFSAERLKGVDSTLKIQPAELGDSAVYLCASGPWDRGHSEQFFGPGTRLTVL.

CDR3: CASSVGRGGNTEAFF. DNA for the CDR3: TGTGCCAGCAGCGTAGGTAGGGGGGGAAACACTGAAGCTTTCTTT. The V gene is TRBV9, the J gene TRBJ1-1; maybe TRBD1 (6 bases). Between the trimmed V and J ends, which lost 0 bases and 2 bases, there was a span of 11 bases. The CDR3 is 15 amino acids. Germline assignment: CDR1 SGDLS and CDR2 YYNGEE.

The CDR3 DNA reads TGCGCCAGCAGTGGACAACCCGGGACTAGCGGGGGGGCCGATGCGCAGTATTTT. Protein: CASSGQPGTSGGADAQYF. The chain has TRBV10-1 and TRBJ2-3; 16 positions match TRBD2. CDR3 length equals 18 residues. CDR1 and CDR2 from the germline V gene are WNHNN and SYGVQD (reference sequence). The J segment lost 10 bases and the V segment lost 4 bases, leaving 14 bases of the junction unmatched.

The CDR3 is CSVESSGGPQHF. Written as DNA, the CDR3 is TGCAGCGTTGAATCTTCTGGCGGGCCCCAGCATTTT. The rearrangement joins TRBV29-1 to TRBJ1-5, with D hard to call. Per germline, CDR1 SQVTM and CDR2 ANQGSEA. The length of the CDR3 is 12 residues. The germline V and J ends were trimmed by 2 bases and 9 bases, with 11 bases remaining between them.

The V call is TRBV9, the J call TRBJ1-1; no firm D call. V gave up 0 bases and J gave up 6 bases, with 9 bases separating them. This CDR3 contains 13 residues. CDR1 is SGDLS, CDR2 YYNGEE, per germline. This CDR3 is CASSVGGGSEAFF. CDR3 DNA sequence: TGTGCCAGCAGCGTAGGAGGAGGGTCTGAAGCTTTCTTT.

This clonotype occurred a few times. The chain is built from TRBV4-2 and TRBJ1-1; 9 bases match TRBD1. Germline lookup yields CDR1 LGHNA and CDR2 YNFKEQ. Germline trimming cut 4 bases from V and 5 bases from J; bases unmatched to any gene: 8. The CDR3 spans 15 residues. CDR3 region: CASSPLQGARTEAFF. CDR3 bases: TGTGCCAGCAGCCCGCTACAGGGGGCGAGGACTGAAGCTTTCTTT.

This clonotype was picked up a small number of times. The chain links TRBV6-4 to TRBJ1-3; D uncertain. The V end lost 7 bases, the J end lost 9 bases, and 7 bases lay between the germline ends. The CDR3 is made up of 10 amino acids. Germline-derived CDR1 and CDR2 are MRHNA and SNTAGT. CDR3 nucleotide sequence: TGTGCCAGCACCGAGGCCACCATATATTTT. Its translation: CASTEATIYF.

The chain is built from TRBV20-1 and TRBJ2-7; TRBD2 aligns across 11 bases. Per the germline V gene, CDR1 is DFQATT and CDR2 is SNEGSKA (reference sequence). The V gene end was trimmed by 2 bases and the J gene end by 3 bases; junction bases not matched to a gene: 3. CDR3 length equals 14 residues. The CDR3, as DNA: TGCAGTGCTAGAACTAGCGGGAGTATCTACGAGCAGTACTTC. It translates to CSARTSGSIYEQYF.

The CDR3 reads CASSLGPNPGFDEQFF. As DNA, the CDR3 is TGCGCCAGCAGCTTGGGTCCTAATCCTGGGTTCGATGAGCAGTTCTTC. The chain is built from TRBV5-1 and TRBJ2-1; D is unresolved. The CDR3 has 16 residues. The germline V gene has CDR1 SGHRS and CDR2 YFSETQ. Trimming pared 0 bases from V and 8 bases from J, leaving 18 bases between. Based on the CDR3 plus reference TRBV5-1 and TRBJ2-1, the full variable domain is KAGVTQTPRYLIKTRGQQVTLSCSPISGHRSVSWYQQTPGQGLQFLFEYFSETQRNKGNFPGRFSGRQFSNSRSEMNVSTLELGDSALYLCASSLGPNPGFDEQFFGPGTRLTVL.